One sample yielded the 15 T cell receptor beta chains listed below, sequenced in a study of blood T cell repertoires in COVID-19. The protocol was immunoSEQ multiplex PCR, while the TCRdb copy is restricted to in-frame clones and leaves out a portion. Of 150,000 or so clones in the sample, 80% to 90% were seen once. Sequences were obtained from peripheral blood. These receptors were obtained from a woman aged 40 to 50 with acute or convalescent COVID-19.

This sequence joins TRBV28 and TRBJ1-1; D is unresolved. The CDR3 has 11 residues. The V gene's germline CDR1 is MDHEN and CDR2 SYDVKM. V gave up 2 bases and J gave up 6 bases, with 4 bases separating them. CDR3 loop: CASSLVAEAFF. Written as DNA, the CDR3 is TGTGCCAGCAGTTTAGTAGCTGAAGCTTTCTTT.

The J gene is TRBJ2-6, the V gene TRBV28; TRBD1 matches at 8 bases. This CDR3 comprises 17 residues. Germline V lookup: CDR1 MDHEN, CDR2 SYDVKM. The trim removed 2 bases at V and 5 bases at J, leaving 8 bases unmatched. CDR3 in DNA: TGTGCCAGCAGTTTAGAAGGACAGGGCCTAAGGGCCAACGTCCTGACTTTC. Translated, it gives CASSLEGQGLRANVLTF. Filled out from reference TRBV28 and TRBJ2-6, the complete variable domain reads DVKVTQSSRYLVKRTGEKVFLECVQDMDHENMFWYRQDPGLGLRLIYFSYDVKMKEKGDIPEGYSVSREKKERFSLILESASTNQTSMYLCASSLEGQGLRANVLTFGAGSRLTVL.

This clone has a single count. The chain couples TRBV2 to TRBJ2-7; tentatively, D is TRBD1 (6 bases). Germline V gives CDR1 SNHLY, CDR2 FYNNEI. The ends were cut back, 3 bases at V and 5 bases at J, with 14 bases in the middle. The CDR3 length is 14 residues. DNA for the CDR3: TGTGCCAGCAGTGATCAGGGGTTCACCCACGAGCAGTACTTC. Its translation: CASSDQGFTHEQYF.

The chain couples TRBV27 to TRBJ2-2, with D uncertain. The CDR3 extends over 14 amino acids. Trimming shortened V by 7 bases and J by 6 bases, and 15 bases separated the two germline ends. Germline V gene data show CDR1 as MNHEY and CDR2 as SMNVEV (reference sequence). The CDR3 DNA reads TGTGCCAGCAAAAACAGATTGGGTCCCGGGGAGCTGTTTTTT. Protein product: CASKNRLGPGELFF.

The CDR3, as DNA: TGTGCCAGCAGTCTCCTTCAGGTCGGTCCGCTGCATTTT. Translating it yields CASSLLQVGPLHF. This sequence joins TRBV6-5 and TRBJ1-5, with unresolved D. Germline V gene data show CDR1 as MNHEY and CDR2 as SVGAGI. The CDR3 is 13 amino acids. Trimming took 5 bases from V and 15 from J, leaving 20 bases between them.

The J gene is TRBJ1-5, the V gene TRBV10-2; D gene uncertain. Germline V gene sequence: CDR1 WSHSY, CDR2 SAAADI. Trimming stripped 8 bases from V and 2 bases from J, with 16 bases between. The CDR3 is made up of 15 amino acids. The CDR3 loop is CASRDSGIGNQPQHF. CDR3 sequence (DNA): TGCGCCAGCCGGGATTCGGGGATTGGCAATCAGCCCCAGCATTTT.

This rearrangement joins TRBV7-9 to TRBJ1-4, with 9 bases identical to TRBD1. After removal of 8 bases from V and 10 bases from J, the junction contained 11 bases not matched to a gene. The CDR3 extends over 14 amino acids. The germline V gene encodes CDR1 SEHNR and CDR2 FQNEAQ (reference sequence). In DNA form, the CDR3 reads TGTGCCAGCGGGTTGGGACAGGGCGTTGGAAAACTGTTTTTT. Protein: CASGLGQGVGKLFF.

The chain employs TRBV15 and TRBJ2-3; 11 bases align to TRBD1. CDR1 and CDR2 from the germline V gene are LNHNV and YYDKDF (reference sequence). V was pared by 0 bases and J by 6 bases, with 8 bases of the junction left unmatched. The CDR3 covers 17 residues. The CDR3 DNA sequence: TGTGCCACCAGCAGAGATCTCCGGGACAGGGGGTTTGATACGCAGTATTTT. Its translation is CATSRDLRDRGFDTQYF.

The rearrangement uses TRBV6-1 and TRBJ2-7, with a weak D call TRBD1 (6 bases). The ends were cut back, 3 bases at V and 0 bases at J, with 15 bases in the middle. Germline V gene sequence: CDR1 MNHNS, CDR2 SASEGT. The CDR3 has 16 amino acids. CDR3 protein: CASSELQGRGSYEQYF. CDR3 in DNA: TGTGCCAGCAGTGAGTTGCAGGGCAGGGGCTCCTACGAGCAGTACTTC.

The chain employs TRBV7-2 and TRBJ1-1; tentatively, D is TRBD1 (5 bases). The germline V gene has CDR1 SGHTA and CDR2 FQGNSA. Deletions cut 5 bases from V and 5 bases from J, with 18 bases between. This CDR3 region has 15 residues. The CDR3: CASSPGRAPGTEAFF. As DNA, the CDR3 is TGTGCCAGCAGCCCCGGCAGGGCACCAGGGACTGAAGCTTTCTTT.

The chain joins TRBV4-1 to TRBJ2-2, with unresolved D. Deletions cut 2 bases from V and 7 bases from J, with 11 bases between. Germline CDR1 MGHRA, CDR2 YSYEKL. The CDR3 sequence is 14 residues long. CDR3 bases: TGCGCCAGCAGCCAAAATCTCGCACTCGGGGAGCTGTTTTTT. Translated: CASSQNLALGELFF.

The chain uses TRBV16 and TRBJ1-2; 11 nucleotides line up with TRBD1. Germline-derived CDR1 and CDR2 are KGHSY and FQNENV. The CDR3 runs 15 residues. Germline trimming cut 6 bases from V and 5 bases from J; bases unmatched to any gene: 8. The CDR3: CASRQAGQGAYGYTF. The CDR3 DNA is TGTGCCAGCAGACAAGCCGGACAGGGGGCATATGGCTACACCTTC.

The chain has TRBV6-6 and TRBJ1-6; D gene ambiguous. V lost 2 bases, J lost 7 bases, and 6 bases lay in between. The CDR3 length is 13 residues. From germline, CDR1 is MNHNY and CDR2 SVGAGI (reference sequence). This chain's CDR3 is CASSYDLNSPLHF. DNA for the CDR3: TGTGCCAGCAGTTACGATCTAAATTCACCCCTCCACTTT.

CDR3 amino acids: CASSLEGNSEQYF. As DNA, the CDR3 is TGCGCCAGCAGCTTGGAGGGGAACAGCGAGCAGTACTTC. The rearrangement joins TRBV5-1 to TRBJ2-7; possible D gene TRBD1, 5 bases. CDR3 length: 13 amino acids. Trimming pared 0 bases from V and 6 bases from J, leaving 10 bases between. Germline-derived CDR1 and CDR2 are SGHRS and YFSETQ. Looking up the rest from reference TRBV5-1 and TRBJ2-7 gives the full variable domain: KAGVTQTPRYLIKTRGQQVTLSCSPISGHRSVSWYQQTPGQGLQFLFEYFSETQRNKGNFPGRFSGRQFSNSRSEMNVSTLELGDSALYLCASSLEGNSEQYFGPGTRLTVT.

The chain joins TRBV15 to TRBJ1-2, with D unclear. Germline CDR1 and CDR2: LNHNV and YYDKDF (reference sequence). The CDR3 is made up of 15 amino acids. Trimming removed 0 bases at V and 4 bases at J, with 12 bases between. The DNA of the CDR3 is TGTGCCACCAGCAGAGATGGTGACACCTCCTATGGCTACACCTTC. Translating it yields CATSRDGDTSYGYTF.